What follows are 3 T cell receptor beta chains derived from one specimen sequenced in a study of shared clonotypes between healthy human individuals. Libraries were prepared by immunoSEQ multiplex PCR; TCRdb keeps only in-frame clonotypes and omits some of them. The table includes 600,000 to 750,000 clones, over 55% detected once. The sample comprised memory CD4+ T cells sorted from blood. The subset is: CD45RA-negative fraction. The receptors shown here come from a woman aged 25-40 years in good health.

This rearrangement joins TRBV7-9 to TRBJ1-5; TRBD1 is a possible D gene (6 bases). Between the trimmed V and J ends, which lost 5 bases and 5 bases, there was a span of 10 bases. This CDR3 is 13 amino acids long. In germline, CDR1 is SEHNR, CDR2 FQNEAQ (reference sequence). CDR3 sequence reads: CASSEQGHQPQHF. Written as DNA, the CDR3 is TGTGCCAGCAGCGAACAGGGACATCAGCCCCAGCATTTT.

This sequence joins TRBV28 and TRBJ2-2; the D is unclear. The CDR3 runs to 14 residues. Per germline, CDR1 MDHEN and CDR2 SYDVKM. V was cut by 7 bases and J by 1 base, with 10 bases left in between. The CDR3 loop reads CASNTFENTGELFF. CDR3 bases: TGTGCCAGCAACACTTTTGAGAACACCGGGGAGCTGTTTTTT.

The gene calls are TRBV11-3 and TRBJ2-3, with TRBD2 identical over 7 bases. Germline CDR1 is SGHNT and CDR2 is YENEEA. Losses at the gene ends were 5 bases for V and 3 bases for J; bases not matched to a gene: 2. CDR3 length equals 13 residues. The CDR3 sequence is CASSRLATDTQYF. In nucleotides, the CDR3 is TGTGCCAGCAGCCGACTAGCTACAGATACGCAGTATTTT.